Listed below are T cell receptor beta chains from one sample, sequenced in a study of cytomegalovirus exposure and HLA in healthy donors. Profiled with immunoSEQ multiplex PCR; TCRdb holds only in-frame clones, not every one. The table lists fewer than 200,000 clones, 76% of them singletons. The sample comprised PBMCs. The source of these receptors is a female donor in good health and CMV-seronegative. Both conserved end residues are part of each CDR3. Fields, in order: J gene, V gene, CDR3 protein.

j_call: TRBJ1-5
v_call: TRBV30
cdr3_aa: CAWSVSRLRSQHF

j_call: TRBJ2-5
v_call: TRBV29-1
cdr3_aa: CSVVRNQETQYF

j_call: TRBJ2-7
v_call: TRBV5-4
cdr3_aa: CASSWVSGGSYEQYF

j_call: TRBJ2-7
v_call: TRBV7-2
cdr3_aa: CASSLVTSGSNYEQYF

j_call: TRBJ2-7
v_call: TRBV19
cdr3_aa: CASSIDPDSGTYEQYF

j_call: TRBJ2-7
v_call: TRBV4-2
cdr3_aa: CASSQGTGLSYEQYF

j_call: TRBJ2-3
v_call: TRBV7-3
cdr3_aa: CASSLGTQSTDTQYF

j_call: TRBJ1-3
v_call: TRBV11-2
cdr3_aa: CASSLGGFGNTIYF

j_call: TRBJ1-1
v_call: TRBV6-4
cdr3_aa: CASSASGGMNTEAFF

j_call: TRBJ2-3
v_call: TRBV7-3
cdr3_aa: CASQAGPTDTQYF